One and the same sample provided the 2 T cell receptor beta chains below, sequenced in a study of T cell repertoires in cytomegalovirus infection. TCRdb passed the reads through MiXCR, listing each CDR3 protein once. The sample lists roughly 720,000 distinct CDR3 sequences, 35% to 45% occurring once. The sequenced sample consisted of PBMCs. The receptors derive from a human donor in good health (CMV status not recorded). Some clones in this sample may be carry-over from other donors' samples.

V and J are TRBV10-3 and TRBJ2-3; D remains unclear. This CDR3 has 14 amino acids. The germline V and J ends were trimmed by 3 bases and 0 bases, with 7 bases remaining between them. Germline CDR1 reads ENHRY; CDR2 reads SYGVKD. This CDR3 is CAISEGRSTDTQYF. CDR3 DNA: TGTGCCATCAGTGAAGGCAGGAGCACAGATACGCAGTATTTT.

This rearrangement joins TRBV20-1 to TRBJ2-7, with TRBD1 matching over 7 bases. CDR3 length: 14 residues. CDR1 DFQATT and CDR2 SNEGSKA come from the germline V gene (reference sequence). V trimming: 6 bases; J trimming: 1 base; junction bases outside the gene matches: 9. CDR3 in amino acids: CSAPSTGNSYEQYF. CDR3 nucleotide sequence: TGCAGTGCCCCCTCGACAGGGAATTCCTACGAGCAGTACTTC.